This entry features one TCR beta chain sequence. Its cognate antigen is unknown. This entry belongs to a study of cytomegalovirus exposure and HLA in healthy donors. This CDR3 has 16 residues. The germline V gene encodes CDR1 LNHDA and CDR2 SQIVND (reference sequence). Trimming removed 8 bases at V and 0 bases at J, with 14 bases between. A multiplex PCR was run with 60 Vbeta primers and 13 Jbeta primers. Clones were sequenced by immunoSEQ multiplex PCR, and TCRdb holds only the in-frame ones, with some missing. The sample shows 95,000 to 150,000 clones, and around 4% sits with its ten largest clones. Study observations and caveats: Later analysis identified a missense DCLRE1C variant that was linked to TCR beta V- and J-gene trimming.

Source material: PBMCs. This chain joins TRBV19 and TRBJ2-6; D is possibly TRBD2 (6 bases). The receptor's source is a young man in good health and CMV-seronegative. This chain's CDR3 is CASSRLGGSGANVLTF. The CDR3, as DNA: TGTGCCAGTTCCCGCTTGGGGGGCTCTGGGGCCAACGTCCTGACTTTC.